The 5 T cell receptor beta chains below all came from one sample that was sequenced in a study of CD8 T cell repertoires and HIV-1 epitope variants. For these receptors, no antigen is known. The repertoire was sequenced with immunoSEQ multiplex PCR; TCRdb's copy has only in-frame clones and lacks some. The data show 5,000 or so clones, with around two thirds seen just once and more than 35% held by the top ten. Sequencing was performed on cultured CD8+ T cells derived from PBMCs. The source of these receptors is a male donor with HIV.

The gene calls are TRBV2 and TRBJ2-7; TRBD1 agrees at 11 bases. Germline V gene data show CDR1 as SNHLY and CDR2 as FYNNEI. Trimming cost V 0 bases and J 7 bases; bases outside gene matches: 5. The CDR3 is made up of 15 amino acids. The CDR3 reads CASSEAGQGAWEQYF. CDR3 bases: TGTGCCAGCAGTGAAGCTGGACAGGGGGCGTGGGAGCAGTACTTC.

V and J are TRBV19 and TRBJ2-7, with a tentative D call TRBD2 (5 bases). Trimming took 2 bases from V and 2 from J, leaving 10 bases between them. The CDR3 is 14 residues long. CDR1 LNHDA and CDR2 SQIVND come from the germline V gene (reference sequence). This chain's CDR3 is CASSITLAAYEQYF. CDR3 nucleotides: TGTGCCAGTAGTATAACCCTAGCTGCCTACGAGCAGTACTTC.

The rearrangement joins TRBV5-1 to TRBJ1-1, with TRBD1 matching over 9 bases. In germline, CDR1 is SGHRS, CDR2 YFSETQ. J was trimmed by 4 bases and V by 2 bases; bases with no gene match: 9. The CDR3 runs to 16 residues. The CDR3 region has the DNA TGCGCCAGCAGCTTAATCCGACAGGGGGGGAGCACTGAAGCTTTCTTT. It specifies CASSLIRQGGSTEAFF.

The chain links TRBV11-2 to TRBJ1-2; D possibly corresponds to TRBD1 (6 bases). Trimming removed 5 bases from V and 5 bases from J, with 18 bases in between. From germline, CDR1 is SGHAT and CDR2 FQNNGV. This CDR3 spans 15 amino acids. CDR3 coding DNA: TGTGCCAGCAGCCCTCCAGGGGTTCAAACTTATGGCTACACCTTC. Translation: CASSPPGVQTYGYTF.

Only one count was recorded for this clone. The gene calls are TRBV5-1 and TRBJ2-2; 7 bases are a match to TRBD1. Trimming cost V 4 bases and J 0 bases; bases outside gene matches: 3. The CDR3 loop spans 15 amino acids. Looked up from germline, CDR1 is SGHRS and CDR2 is YFSETQ. The CDR3 region has the DNA TGCGCCAGCAGCCCAGGGGGTCCGAACACCGGGGAGCTGTTTTTT. Translating gives CASSPGGPNTGELFF. The variable domain in full, with the rest retrieved from reference TRBV5-1 and TRBJ2-2, is KAGVTQTPRYLIKTRGQQVTLSCSPISGHRSVSWYQQTPGQGLQFLFEYFSETQRNKGNFPGRFSGRQFSNSRSEMNVSTLELGDSALYLCASSPGGPNTGELFFGEGSRLTVL.